These 11 T cell receptor beta chains came from one sample sequenced in a study of OX40 agonist ivuxolimab in advanced cancers. Sequencing used immunoSEQ multiplex PCR; TCRdb keeps in-frame clones, though not all of them. The sample carries some 60,000 clones, about 89% recorded once. The sample was CD4+ or CD8+ T cells sorted from blood, taken in a trial of the OX40 agonist ivuxolimab. Receptor source: an adult with an advanced solid tumor such as melanoma, head and neck, liver or kidney cancer.

In DNA, the CDR3 is TGTGCCAGCAGTGGTGGCCAACCCAATCAGCCCCAGCATTTT. Amino acid sequence: CASSGGQPNQPQHF. The rearrangement joins TRBV2 to TRBJ1-5; D unresolved. V was trimmed by 4 bases and J by 3 bases, leaving 10 bases between them. CDR1 and CDR2 from the germline V gene are SNHLY and FYNNEI. The CDR3 has 14 amino acids.

This rearrangement joins TRBV11-2 to TRBJ1-3, with D tentatively TRBD1 (6 bases). Germline-derived CDR1 and CDR2 are SGHAT and FQNNGV. This CDR3 spans 15 amino acids. V was cut by 8 bases and J by 0 bases, with 14 bases left in between. Written as DNA, the CDR3 is TGTGCCAGCCGAGGCCGGGACAACTCTGGAAACACCATATATTTT. As protein: CASRGRDNSGNTIYF.

The V gene is TRBV10-1, the J gene TRBJ2-5, with TRBD1 identical over 8 bases. V trimming: 6 bases; J trimming: 3 bases; junction bases outside the gene matches: 15. CDR3 length equals 17 residues. Germline loops: CDR1 WNHNN, CDR2 SYGVQD (reference sequence). CDR3 in DNA: TGCGCCAGCAGGAAGCAATGCGGGACAGGAAGAAAAGAGACCCAGTACTTC. Its protein product is CASRKQCGTGRKETQYF.

The chain combines TRBV28 with TRBJ2-1; 10 bases fit TRBD1. V gave up 6 bases and J gave up 1 base; unmatched junction bases: 27. This CDR3 has 23 residues. The germline V gene has CDR1 MDHEN and CDR2 SYDVKM. In nucleotides, the CDR3 is TGTGCCAGCAGCCCCCTCGCACTAAGGTGGGACAGGGGAACCGATTTTTCCTACAATGAGCAGTTCTTC. Translated, it gives CASSPLALRWDRGTDFSYNEQFF.

The genes are TRBV6-6 and TRBJ1-2; D uncertain. V lost 2 bases to trimming and J lost 3 bases, with 16 bases between them. Germline CDR1 and CDR2: MNHNY and SVGAGI (reference sequence). This CDR3 comprises 16 residues. The chain's CDR3 is CASSYGRTLEDYGYTF. CDR3 coding DNA: TGTGCCAGCAGTTACGGCCGAACCCTGGAGGACTATGGCTACACCTTC.

V usage is TRBV15 and J usage is TRBJ2-2, with 11 bases that match TRBD2. Germline CDR1 and CDR2: LNHNV and YYDKDF (reference sequence). V shed 4 bases, J shed 2 bases, and the junction held 3 bases outside the gene matches. This CDR3 is built from 16 residues. The CDR3 nucleotides are TGTGCCACCAGCACTAGCGGGGGGCCCAACACCGGGGAGCTGTTTTTT. Translation gives CATSTSGGPNTGELFF.

The chain has TRBV19 and TRBJ2-7, with 10 bases lining up with TRBD1. The junction had 2 bases not matched to a gene; V was cut back by 3 bases and J by 3 bases. The CDR3 loop spans 14 amino acids. Looked up from germline, CDR1 is LNHDA and CDR2 is SQIVND (reference sequence). The CDR3 sequence: CASSIGTGDYEQYF. The CDR3 coding sequence is TGTGCCAGTAGTATCGGGACAGGGGACTACGAGCAGTACTTC.

The rearrangement joins TRBV6-4 to TRBJ1-6; D gene unclear. The germline gives CDR1 MRHNA, CDR2 SNTAGT. The CDR3 has 14 amino acids. The V gene lost 0 bases and the J gene lost 10 bases, with 10 bases spanning the gap. CDR3 loop: CASSDSGMGSPLHF. CDR3 coding DNA: TGTGCCAGCAGTGACTCAGGGATGGGATCACCCCTCCACTTT.

The V call is TRBV4-1, the J call TRBJ2-2, with TRBD2 identical over 7 bases. Germline V gene sequence: CDR1 MGHRA, CDR2 YSYEKL. Losses at the gene ends were 1 base for V and 7 bases for J; bases not matched to a gene: 9. The CDR3 consists of 16 residues. The CDR3 spells CASSQGPAGVIGELFF. The CDR3 coding sequence is TGCGCCAGCAGCCAAGGTCCCGCGGGGGTTATCGGGGAGCTGTTTTTT.

Remarks on this clone: A read error may produce the germline difference seen at one junction end. This chain joins TRBV7-7 and TRBJ2-7; 10 bases agree with TRBD1. The germline gives CDR1 SSHAT, CDR2 FNYEAQ (reference sequence). The CDR3 loop spans 17 amino acids. The DNA for the CDR3 is TGTGCTAGCAGCTTAGGATCAGGGACAGGGGAGGACTACGAGCAGTACTTC. This sequence encodes CASSLGSGTGEDYEQYF. Drawing the rest from reference TRBV7-7 and TRBJ2-7, the complete variable domain is GAGVSQSPRYKVTKRGQDVTLRCDPISSHATLYWYQQALGQGPEFLTYFNYEAQPDKSGLPSDRFSAERPEGSISTLTIQRTEQRDSAMYRCASSLGSGTGEDYEQYFGPGTRLTVT.

The V gene is TRBV5-1, the J gene TRBJ2-3, with D maybe TRBD1 (6 bases). The V end was cut by 4 bases, the J end by 5 bases, with 11 bases between. CDR1 and CDR2 from the germline V gene are SGHRS and YFSETQ. The CDR3 consists of 13 residues. The CDR3 DNA reads as TGCGCCAGCAGCCCTCGACAGGTAGATACGCAGTATTTT. This sequence encodes CASSPRQVDTQYF.